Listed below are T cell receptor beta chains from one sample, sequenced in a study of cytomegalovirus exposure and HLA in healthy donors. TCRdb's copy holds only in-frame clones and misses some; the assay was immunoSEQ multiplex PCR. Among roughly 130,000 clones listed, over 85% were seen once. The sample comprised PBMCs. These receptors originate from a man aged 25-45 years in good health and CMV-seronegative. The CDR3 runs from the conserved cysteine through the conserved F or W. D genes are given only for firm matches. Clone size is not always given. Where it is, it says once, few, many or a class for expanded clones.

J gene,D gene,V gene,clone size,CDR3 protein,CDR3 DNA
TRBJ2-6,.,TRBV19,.,CASSPTGGGFAGANVLTF,TGTGCCAGTAGTCCAACTGGGGGCGGGTTTGCTGGGGCCAACGTCCTGACTTTC
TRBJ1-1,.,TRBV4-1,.,CASSRTGMGGRSEAFF,TGCGCCAGCAGCCGTACGGGGATGGGGGGGAGGTCTGAAGCTTTCTTT
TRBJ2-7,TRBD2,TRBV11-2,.,CASSLWAAGVLGMYF,TGTGCCAGCAGCCTATGGGCGGCGGGGGTCCTCGGTATGTACTTC
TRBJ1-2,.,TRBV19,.,CASSLQQGNYGYTF,TGTGCCAGCTCCCTCCAACAGGGTAACTATGGCTACACCTTC
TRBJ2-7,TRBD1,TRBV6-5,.,CASSYLSGQGAYEQYF,TGTGCCAGCAGTTATCTCTCGGGACAGGGGGCCTACGAGCAGTACTTC
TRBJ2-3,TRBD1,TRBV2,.,CASTGTDTDTQYF,TGTGCCAGCACCGGGACAGACACAGATACGCAGTATTTT
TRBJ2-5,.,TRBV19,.,CASSMKRGWETQYF,TGTGCCAGTAGTATGAAAAGGGGTTGGGAGACCCAGTACTTC
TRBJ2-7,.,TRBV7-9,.,CASSLQTGRTYEQYF,TGTGCCAGCAGCTTACAGACAGGACGGACCTACGAGCAGTACTTC
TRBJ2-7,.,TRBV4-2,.,CASSQGGGPSYEQYF,TGTGCCAGCAGCCAAGGGGGGGGCCCCTCCTACGAGCAGTACTTC
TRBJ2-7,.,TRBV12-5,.,CASGLDLDRTRGQYF,TGTGCTAGTGGTTTGGACCTGGACCGGACTCGGGGGCAGTACTTC
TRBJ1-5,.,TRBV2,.,CASKITGGGNQPQHF,TGTGCCAGCAAGATTACGGGAGGAGGCAATCAGCCCCAGCATTTT
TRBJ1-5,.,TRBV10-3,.,CAISESGQYNQPQHF,TGTGCCATCAGTGAGTCGGGGCAGTACAATCAGCCCCAGCATTTT
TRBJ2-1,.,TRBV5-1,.,CASSLEGTMHNEQFF,TGCGCCAGCAGCTTGGAGGGGACAATGCACAATGAGCAGTTCTTC
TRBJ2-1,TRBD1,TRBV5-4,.,CASSFGQGTYNEQFF,TGTGCCAGCAGCTTCGGACAGGGTACCTACAATGAGCAGTTCTTC
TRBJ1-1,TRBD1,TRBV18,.,CASSLDRGDTEAFF,TGTGCCAGCTCCCTTGACAGGGGGGACACTGAAGCTTTCTTT
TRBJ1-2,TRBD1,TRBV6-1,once,CASSPGTGSSYGYTF,TGTGCCAGCAGTCCCGGGACAGGGTCGAGCTATGGCTACACCTTC
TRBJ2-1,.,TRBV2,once,CASSEAGRTSNEQFF,TGTGCCAGCAGTGAAGCTGGGCGAACCTCCAATGAGCAGTTCTTC
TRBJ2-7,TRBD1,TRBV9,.,CASSVWAGGAYEQYF,TGTGCCAGCAGCGTCTGGGCAGGGGGCGCGTACGAGCAGTACTTC
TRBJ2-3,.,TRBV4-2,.,CASSQEDQGTDTQYF,TGTGCCAGCAGCCAAGAGGATCAGGGCACAGATACGCAGTATTTT
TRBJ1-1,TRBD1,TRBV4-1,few,CASSQDGRGMNTEAFF,TGCGCCAGCAGCCAAGATGGCAGGGGGATGAACACTGAAGCTTTCTTT
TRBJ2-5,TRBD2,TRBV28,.,CASSLFLAGAQETQYF,TGTGCCAGCAGTTTGTTTCTAGCGGGAGCCCAAGAGACCCAGTACTTC
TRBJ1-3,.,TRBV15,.,CATSRAGTGNTIYF,TGTGCCACCAGCAGAGCAGGGACTGGAAACACCATATATTTT
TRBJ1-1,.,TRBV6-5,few,CASTGLLNTEAFF,TGTGCCAGCACCGGACTGCTGAACACTGAAGCTTTCTTT
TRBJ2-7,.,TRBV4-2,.,CASSLKEEYLREQYF,TGTGCCAGCAGCCTCAAGGAGGAGTATCTCAGAGAGCAGTACTTC
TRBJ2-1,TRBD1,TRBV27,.,CASSLLGTGGYNEQFF,TGTGCCAGCAGTTTACTGGGGACAGGGGGCTACAATGAGCAGTTCTTC
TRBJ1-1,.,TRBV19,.,CATADRNTEAFF,TGTGCCACCGCTGACAGGAACACTGAAGCTTTCTTT
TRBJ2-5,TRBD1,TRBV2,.,CASSEEAGTGETQYF,TGTGCCAGCAGTGAAGAGGCGGGGACAGGGGAGACCCAGTACTTC
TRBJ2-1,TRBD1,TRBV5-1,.,CASSLEGQGVRNEQFF,TGCGCCAGCAGCTTGGAGGGACAGGGGGTGAGGAATGAGCAGTTCTTC
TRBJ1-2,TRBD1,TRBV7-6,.,CASSGDRDYGYTF,TGTGCCAGCAGCGGCGACAGGGACTATGGCTACACCTTC
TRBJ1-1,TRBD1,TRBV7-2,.,CASSSRTGALNTEAFF,TGTGCCAGCAGCTCAAGGACAGGGGCCCTGAACACTGAAGCTTTCTTT
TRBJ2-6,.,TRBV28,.,CASRPAGRGLGANVLTF,TGTGCCAGCAGACCTGCGGGTAGGGGACTTGGGGCCAACGTCCTGACTTTC
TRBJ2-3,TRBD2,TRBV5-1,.,CASSLPPSGGGSTDTQYF,TGCGCCAGCAGCCTCCCCCCTAGCGGGGGGGGTAGCACAGATACGCAGTATTTT
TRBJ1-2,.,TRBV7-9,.,CASSSLQGNYGYTF,TGTGCCAGCAGCTCGCTACAGGGAAACTATGGCTACACCTTC